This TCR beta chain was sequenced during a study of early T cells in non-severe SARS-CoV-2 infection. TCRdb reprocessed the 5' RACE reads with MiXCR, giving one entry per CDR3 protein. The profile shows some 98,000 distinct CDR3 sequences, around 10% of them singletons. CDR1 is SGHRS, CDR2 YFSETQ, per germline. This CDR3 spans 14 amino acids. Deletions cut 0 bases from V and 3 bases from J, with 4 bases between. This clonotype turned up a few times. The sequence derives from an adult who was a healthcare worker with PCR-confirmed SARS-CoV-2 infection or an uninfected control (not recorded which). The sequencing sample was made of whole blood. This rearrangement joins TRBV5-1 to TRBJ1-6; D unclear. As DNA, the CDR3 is TGCGCCAGCAGCTTGGAAGGCTATAATTCACCCCTCCACTTT. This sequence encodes CASSLEGYNSPLHF.